Each of the 10 T cell receptor beta chains below was sequenced from the same sample in a study of blood T cell repertoires in COVID-19. Libraries were prepared by immunoSEQ multiplex PCR; TCRdb keeps only in-frame clonotypes and omits some of them. The sample comprises about 220,000 clones, around 81% of which are singletons, and 3% to 3.5% rests with the top ten. The sequenced sample was peripheral blood. The receptor set was obtained from a woman aged 25 to 45 who had recovered from COVID-19.

The rearrangement uses TRBV12-3 or TRBV12-4 and TRBJ2-1, with 7 bases identical to TRBD2. The CDR3 loop spans 13 amino acids. The J segment lost 7 bases and the V segment lost 11 bases, leaving 11 bases of the junction unmatched. CDR3 sequence reads: CACSSGLSNEQFF. The CDR3 DNA reads TGTGCCTGCTCTAGCGGCCTCTCGAATGAGCAGTTCTTC.

CDR3 DNA sequence: TGTGCCAGCTACCACTCGACGATAGGGGATTCCTACAATGAGCAGTTCTTC. As protein: CASYHSTIGDSYNEQFF. The chain recombines TRBV2 with TRBJ2-1, with D possibly being TRBD1 (5 bases). V shed 8 bases and J shed 1 base, with 21 bases lying between them. The CDR3 runs to 17 residues. Germline loops: CDR1 SNHLY, CDR2 FYNNEI.

The genes are TRBV7-3 and TRBJ2-3; D is possibly TRBD2 (6 bases). V was shortened by 3 bases and J by 2 bases, with 12 bases between the two germline ends. The germline gives CDR1 SGHTA, CDR2 FQGTGA. The CDR3 has 15 residues. The CDR3 region is CASSFLAGPTDTQYF. CDR3 DNA sequence: TGTGCCAGCAGCTTTCTCGCGGGACCCACAGATACGCAGTATTTT. The full variable domain, in which reference TRBV7-3 and TRBJ2-3 provide the parts outside the CDR3, is GAGVSQTPSNKVTEKGKYVELRCDPISGHTALYWYRQSLGQGPEFLIYFQGTGAADDSGLPNDRFFAVRPEGSVSTLKIQRTERGDSAVYLCASSFLAGPTDTQYFGPGTRLTVL.

This clone was observed a single time. The CDR3 nucleotides are TGCGCCAGCAGCTTGAACGCCAGTCCTAGCGGGGAGACCCAGTACTTC. It specifies CASSLNASPSGETQYF. The chain is built from TRBV5-1 and TRBJ2-5, with 8 bases identical to TRBD2. The V gene end was trimmed by 1 base and the J gene end by 5 bases; junction bases not matched to a gene: 10. Germline values: CDR1 SGHRS, CDR2 YFSETQ. The CDR3 runs 16 residues.

The CDR3, as DNA: TGCGCCAGCAGCCAGGAGGGGATAGTGGATCAGCCCCAGCATTTT. It translates to CASSQEGIVDQPQHF. J is TRBJ1-5 and V is TRBV4-1, with D possibly matching TRBD1 (5 bases). CDR3 length: 15 residues. V was cut by 3 bases and J by 5 bases, with 14 bases left in between. The germline CDR1 and CDR2 sequences are MGHRA and YSYEKL.

The chain links TRBV13 to TRBJ2-2; D is possibly TRBD1 (6 bases). Trimming left V 3 bases short and J 10 bases short, with 15 bases between. Per the germline V gene, CDR1 is PRHDT and CDR2 is FYEKMQ (reference sequence). This CDR3 is 14 amino acids long. The CDR3 nucleotides read TGTGCCAGCAGCTTGGGCAGGGGAGTCGCGGAGCTGTTTTTT. It yields the protein CASSLGRGVAELFF.

The genes are TRBV14 and TRBJ2-1; D may be TRBD2 (5 bases). Looked up from germline, CDR1 is SGHDN and CDR2 is FVKESK. Trimming removed 3 bases from V and 7 bases from J, with 28 bases in between. This CDR3 spans 19 amino acids. DNA of the CDR3: TGTGCCAGCAGCCATCGAGGGCTTCGGGTCGGGTCAGTACGGAATGAGCAGTTCTTC. Amino acids: CASSHRGLRVGSVRNEQFF.

This sequence joins TRBV29-1 and TRBJ2-3, with 10 bases that match TRBD1. Germline trimming cut 0 bases from V and 4 bases from J; bases unmatched to any gene: 4. The germline CDR1 and CDR2 sequences are SQVTM and ANQGSEA. This CDR3 contains 15 residues. The CDR3 spells CSVEDRTGGPDTQYF. For the CDR3, the DNA is TGCAGCGTTGAAGATCGGACAGGGGGTCCAGATACGCAGTATTTT.

The chain couples TRBV29-1 to TRBJ2-6; D may be TRBD2 (6 bases). The CDR3 is 15 amino acids. Trimming removed 2 bases at V and 2 bases at J, with 10 bases between. Germline values: CDR1 SQVTM, CDR2 ANQGSEA. This chain's CDR3 is CSVEWGVAGANVLTF. CDR3 nucleotide sequence: TGCAGCGTTGAATGGGGGGTAGCTGGGGCCAACGTCCTGACTTTC.

The chain links TRBV18 to TRBJ2-5, with TRBD1 identical over 7 bases. Germline CDR1 reads KGHSH; CDR2 reads LQKENI. Losses at the gene ends were 2 bases for V and 1 base for J; bases not matched to a gene: 7. This CDR3 region has 16 residues. The DNA of the CDR3 is TGTGCCAGCTCACCATTCCAGGGACAGAGCCAAGAGACCCAGTACTTC. Residues: CASSPFQGQSQETQYF.